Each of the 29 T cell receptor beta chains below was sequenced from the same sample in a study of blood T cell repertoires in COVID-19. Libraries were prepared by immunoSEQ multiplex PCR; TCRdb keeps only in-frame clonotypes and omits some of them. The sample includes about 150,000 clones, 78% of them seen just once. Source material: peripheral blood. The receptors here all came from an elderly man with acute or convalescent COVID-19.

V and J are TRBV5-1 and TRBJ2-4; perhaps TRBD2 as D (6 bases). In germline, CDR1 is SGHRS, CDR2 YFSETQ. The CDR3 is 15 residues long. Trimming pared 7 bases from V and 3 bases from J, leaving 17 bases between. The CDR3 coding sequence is TGCGCCAGCGCCCCGGAGGGGTATCACAAAAACATTCAGTACTTC. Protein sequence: CASAPEGYHKNIQYF. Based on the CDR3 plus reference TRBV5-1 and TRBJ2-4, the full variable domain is KAGVTQTPRYLIKTRGQQVTLSCSPISGHRSVSWYQQTPGQGLQFLFEYFSETQRNKGNFPGRFSGRQFSNSRSEMNVSTLELGDSALYLCASAPEGYHKNIQYFGAGTRLSVL.

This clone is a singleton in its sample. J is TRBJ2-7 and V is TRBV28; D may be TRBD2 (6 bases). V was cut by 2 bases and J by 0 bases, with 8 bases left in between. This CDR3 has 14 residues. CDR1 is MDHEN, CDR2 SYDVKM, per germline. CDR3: CASSLVSGSYEQYV. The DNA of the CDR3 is TGTGCCAGCAGTTTAGTTAGCGGCTCCTACGAGCAGTACGTC.

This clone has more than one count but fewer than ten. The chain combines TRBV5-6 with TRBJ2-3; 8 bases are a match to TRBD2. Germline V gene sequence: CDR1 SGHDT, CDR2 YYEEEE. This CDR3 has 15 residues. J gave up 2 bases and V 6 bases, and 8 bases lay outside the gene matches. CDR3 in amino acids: CASTSGTRSTDTQYF. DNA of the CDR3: TGTGCCAGCACCTCCGGGACTAGGTCCACAGATACGCAGTATTTT.

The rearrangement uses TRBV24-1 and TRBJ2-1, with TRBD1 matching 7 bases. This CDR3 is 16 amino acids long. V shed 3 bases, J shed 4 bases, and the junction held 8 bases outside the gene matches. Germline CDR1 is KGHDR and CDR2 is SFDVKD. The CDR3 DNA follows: TGTGCCACCAGTGATCCCGGGACAGAGTCGTACAATGAGCAGTTCTTC. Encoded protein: CATSDPGTESYNEQFF.

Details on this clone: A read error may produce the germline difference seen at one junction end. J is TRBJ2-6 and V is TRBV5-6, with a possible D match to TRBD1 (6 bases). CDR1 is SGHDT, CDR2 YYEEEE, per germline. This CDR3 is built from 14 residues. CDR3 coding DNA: TGTGCCAGCAGCTTGAGCGTAGGGGGCAACGTCCTGACTTTC. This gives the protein CASSLSVGGNVLTF. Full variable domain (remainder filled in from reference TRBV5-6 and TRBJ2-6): DAGVTQSPTHLIKTRGQQVTLRCSPKSGHDTVSWYQQALGQGPQFIFQYYEEEERQRGNFPDRFSGHQFPNYSSELNVNALLLGDSALYLCASSLSVGGNVLTFGAGSRLTVL.

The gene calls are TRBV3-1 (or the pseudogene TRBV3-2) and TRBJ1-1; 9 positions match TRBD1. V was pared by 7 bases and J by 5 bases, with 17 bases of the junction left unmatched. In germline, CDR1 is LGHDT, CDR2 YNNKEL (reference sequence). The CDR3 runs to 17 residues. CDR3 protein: CASTVSSTGGARTEAFF. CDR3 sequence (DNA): TGTGCCAGCACGGTTTCCTCCACAGGGGGCGCGCGGACTGAAGCTTTCTTT.

CDR3 in DNA: TGTGCCAGCAGCCCCCGACCCAGCGAACCCAATGAGCAGTTCTTC. This codes for CASSPRPSEPNEQFF. This chain connects TRBV21-1 to TRBJ2-1; TRBD2, the D gene given by the table, was not confirmed from the DNA. TRBV21-1 is an annotated pseudogene. This CDR3 comprises 15 residues.

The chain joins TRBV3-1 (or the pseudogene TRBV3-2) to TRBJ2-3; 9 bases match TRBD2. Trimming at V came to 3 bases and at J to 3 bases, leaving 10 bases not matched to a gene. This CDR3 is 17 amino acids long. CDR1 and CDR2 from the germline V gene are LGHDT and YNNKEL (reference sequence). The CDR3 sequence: CASSHYTPGLATDTQYF. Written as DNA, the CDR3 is TGTGCCAGCAGCCATTACACACCGGGACTAGCAACAGATACGCAGTATTTT.

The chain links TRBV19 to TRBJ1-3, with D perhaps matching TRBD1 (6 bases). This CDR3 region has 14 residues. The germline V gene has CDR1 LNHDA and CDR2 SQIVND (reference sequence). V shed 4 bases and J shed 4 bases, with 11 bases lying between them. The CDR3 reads CASSTSGEGNTIYF. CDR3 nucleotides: TGTGCCAGTAGTACGTCAGGGGAGGGAAACACCATATATTTT. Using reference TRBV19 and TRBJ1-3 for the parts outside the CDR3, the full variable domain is DGGITQSPKYLFRKEGQNVTLSCEQNLNHDAMYWYRQDPGQGLRLIYYSQIVNDFQKGDIAEGYSVSREKKESFPLTVTSAQKNPTAFYLCASSTSGEGNTIYFGEGSWLTVV.

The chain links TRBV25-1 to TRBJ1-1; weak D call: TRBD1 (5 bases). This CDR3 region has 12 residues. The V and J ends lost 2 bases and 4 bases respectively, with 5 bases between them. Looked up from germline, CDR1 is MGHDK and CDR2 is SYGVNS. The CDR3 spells CASSEQGTEAFF. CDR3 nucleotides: TGTGCCAGCAGTGAACAGGGCACTGAAGCTTTCTTT.

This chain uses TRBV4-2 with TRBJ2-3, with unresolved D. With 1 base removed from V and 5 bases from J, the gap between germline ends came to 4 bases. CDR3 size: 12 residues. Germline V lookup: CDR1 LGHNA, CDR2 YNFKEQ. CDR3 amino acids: CASSQGGDTQYF. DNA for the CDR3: TGTGCCAGCAGCCAAGGAGGAGATACGCAGTATTTT.

The CDR3 spells CASSLSGGKTGELFF. The DNA of the CDR3 is TGTGCCAGCAGCCTTAGCGGGGGAAAAACCGGGGAGCTGTTTTTT. The rearrangement uses TRBV7-3 and TRBJ2-2; TRBD2 aligns across 9 bases. V lost 5 bases, J lost 5 bases, and 6 bases stayed unmatched. The CDR3 spans 15 residues. Germline lookup yields CDR1 SGHTA and CDR2 FQGTGA. Filled out from reference TRBV7-3 and TRBJ2-2, the complete variable domain reads GAGVSQTPSNKVTEKGKYVELRCDPISGHTALYWYRQSLGQGPEFLIYFQGTGAADDSGLPNDRFFAVRPEGSVSTLKIQRTERGDSAVYLCASSLSGGKTGELFFGEGSRLTVL.

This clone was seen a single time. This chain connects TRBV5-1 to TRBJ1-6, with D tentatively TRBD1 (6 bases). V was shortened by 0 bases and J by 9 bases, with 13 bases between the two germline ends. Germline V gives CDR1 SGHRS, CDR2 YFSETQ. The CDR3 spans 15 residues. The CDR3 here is CASSLEGGEGSPLHF. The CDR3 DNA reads TGCGCCAGCAGCTTGGAAGGGGGGGAAGGTTCACCCCTCCACTTT.

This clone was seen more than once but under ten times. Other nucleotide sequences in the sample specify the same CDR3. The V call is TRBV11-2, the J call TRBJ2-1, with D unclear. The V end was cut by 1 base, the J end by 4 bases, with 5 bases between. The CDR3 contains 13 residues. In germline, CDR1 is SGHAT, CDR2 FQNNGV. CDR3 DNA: TGTGCCAGCAGCTTAGGACAATACAATGAGCAGTTCTTC. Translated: CASSLGQYNEQFF.

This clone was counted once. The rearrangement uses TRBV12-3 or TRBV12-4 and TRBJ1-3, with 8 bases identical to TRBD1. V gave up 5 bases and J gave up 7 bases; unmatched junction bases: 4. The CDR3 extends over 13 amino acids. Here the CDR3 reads CASSARQGNTIYF. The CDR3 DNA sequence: TGTGCCAGCAGTGCCAGACAGGGGAACACCATATATTTT.

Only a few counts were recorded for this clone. DNA for the CDR3: TGTGCCAGCAGTGGCGGTTGGGGGCGATTCAATCAGCCCCAGCATTTT. Translating it yields CASSGGWGRFNQPQHF. The chain uses TRBV6-6 and TRBJ1-5, with D maybe TRBD1 (6 bases). The CDR3 runs to 16 residues. Germline values: CDR1 MNHNY, CDR2 SVGAGI (reference sequence). V gave up 5 bases and J gave up 3 bases, with 17 bases separating them.

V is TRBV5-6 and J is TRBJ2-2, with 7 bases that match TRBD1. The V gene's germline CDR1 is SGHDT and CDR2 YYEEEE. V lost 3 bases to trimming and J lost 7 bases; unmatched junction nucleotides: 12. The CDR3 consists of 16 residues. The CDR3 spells CASSSDRAAFGGELFF. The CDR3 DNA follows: TGTGCCAGCAGCTCCGACAGGGCGGCGTTCGGCGGGGAGCTGTTTTTT.

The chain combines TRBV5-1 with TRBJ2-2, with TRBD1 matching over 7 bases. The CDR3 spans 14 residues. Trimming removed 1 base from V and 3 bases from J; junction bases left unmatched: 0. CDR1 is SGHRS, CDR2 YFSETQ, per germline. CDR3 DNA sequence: TGCGCCAGCAGCTTGACAGGGGACACCGGGGAGCTGTTTTTT. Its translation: CASSLTGDTGELFF.

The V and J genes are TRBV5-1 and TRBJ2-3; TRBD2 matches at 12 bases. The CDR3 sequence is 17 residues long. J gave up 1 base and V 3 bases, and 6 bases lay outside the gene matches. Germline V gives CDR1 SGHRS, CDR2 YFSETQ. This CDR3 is CASSSLAGGPGTDTQYF. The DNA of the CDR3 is TGCGCCAGCAGCTCGCTAGCGGGGGGGCCTGGCACAGATACGCAGTATTTT.

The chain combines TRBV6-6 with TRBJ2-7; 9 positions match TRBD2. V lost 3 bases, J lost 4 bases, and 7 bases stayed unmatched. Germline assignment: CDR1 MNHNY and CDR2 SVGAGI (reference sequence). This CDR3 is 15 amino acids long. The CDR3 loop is CASSYRGGDRYEQYF. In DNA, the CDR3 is TGTGCCAGCAGTTATCGCGGGGGGGATAGATACGAGCAGTACTTC.

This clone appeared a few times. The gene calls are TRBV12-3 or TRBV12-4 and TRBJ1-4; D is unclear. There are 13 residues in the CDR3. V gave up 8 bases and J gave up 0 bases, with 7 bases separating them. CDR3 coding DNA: TGTGCCAGCCAACTTGCAACTAATGAAAAACTGTTTTTT. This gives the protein CASQLATNEKLFF.

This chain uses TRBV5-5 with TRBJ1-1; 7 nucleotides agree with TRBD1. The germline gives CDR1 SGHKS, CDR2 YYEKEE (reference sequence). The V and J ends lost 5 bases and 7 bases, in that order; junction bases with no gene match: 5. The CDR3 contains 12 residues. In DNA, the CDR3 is TGTGCCAGCAGTTTGACAGGGTTTGAAGCTTTCTTT. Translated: CASSLTGFEAFF.

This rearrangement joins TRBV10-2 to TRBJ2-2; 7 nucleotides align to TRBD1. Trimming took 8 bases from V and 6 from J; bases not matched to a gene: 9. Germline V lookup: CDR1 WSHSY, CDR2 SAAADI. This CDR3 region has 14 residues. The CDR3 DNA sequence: TGCGCCAGCGACGCCTACAGGGGTCCCGGGGAGCTGTTTTTT. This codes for CASDAYRGPGELFF.

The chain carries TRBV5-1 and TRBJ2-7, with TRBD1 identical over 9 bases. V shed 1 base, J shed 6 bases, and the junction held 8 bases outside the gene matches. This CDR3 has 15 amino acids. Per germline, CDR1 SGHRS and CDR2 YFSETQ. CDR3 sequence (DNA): TGCGCCAGCAGCTTGTCCGGAGACAGGGGGTCCGAGCAGTACGTC. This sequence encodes CASSLSGDRGSEQYV.

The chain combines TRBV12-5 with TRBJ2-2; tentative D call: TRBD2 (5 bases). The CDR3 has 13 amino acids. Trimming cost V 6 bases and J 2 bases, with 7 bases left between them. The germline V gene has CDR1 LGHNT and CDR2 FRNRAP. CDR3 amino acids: CASGDFNTGELFF. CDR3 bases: TGTGCTAGTGGGGACTTTAACACCGGGGAGCTGTTTTTT.

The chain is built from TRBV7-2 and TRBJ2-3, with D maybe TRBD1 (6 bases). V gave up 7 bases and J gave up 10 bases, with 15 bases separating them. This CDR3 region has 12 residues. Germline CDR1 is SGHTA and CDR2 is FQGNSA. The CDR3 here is CASTPQPGAQYF. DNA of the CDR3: TGTGCCAGCACCCCTCAACCAGGGGCGCAGTATTTT. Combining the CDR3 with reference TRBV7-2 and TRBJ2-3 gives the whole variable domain GAGVSQSPSNKVTEKGKDVELRCDPISGHTALYWYRQSLGQGLEFLIYFQGNSAPDKSGLPSDRFSAERTGGSVSTLTIQRTQQEDSAVYLCASTPQPGAQYFGPGTRLTVL.

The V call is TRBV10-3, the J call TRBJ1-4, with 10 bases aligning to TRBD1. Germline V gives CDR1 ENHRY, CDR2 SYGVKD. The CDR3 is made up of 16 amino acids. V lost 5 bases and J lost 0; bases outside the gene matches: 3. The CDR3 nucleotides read TGTGCCATCAGTCCCGGGACAGGGGCAACTAATGAAAAACTGTTTTTT. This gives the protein CAISPGTGATNEKLFF.

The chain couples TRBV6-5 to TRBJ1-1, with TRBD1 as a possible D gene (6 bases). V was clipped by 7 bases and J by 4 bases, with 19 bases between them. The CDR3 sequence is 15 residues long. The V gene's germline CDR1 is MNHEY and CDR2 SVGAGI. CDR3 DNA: TGTGCCAGCACCCCAACGCAGGGGATGGGCACTGAAGCTTTCTTT. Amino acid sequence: CASTPTQGMGTEAFF.

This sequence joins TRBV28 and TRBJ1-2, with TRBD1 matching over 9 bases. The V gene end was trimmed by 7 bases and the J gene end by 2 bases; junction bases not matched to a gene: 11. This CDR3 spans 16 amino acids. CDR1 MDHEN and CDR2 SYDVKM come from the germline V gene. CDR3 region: CASTGEQGATNYGYTF. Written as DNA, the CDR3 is TGTGCCAGCACTGGAGAACAGGGGGCCACAAACTATGGCTACACCTTC.